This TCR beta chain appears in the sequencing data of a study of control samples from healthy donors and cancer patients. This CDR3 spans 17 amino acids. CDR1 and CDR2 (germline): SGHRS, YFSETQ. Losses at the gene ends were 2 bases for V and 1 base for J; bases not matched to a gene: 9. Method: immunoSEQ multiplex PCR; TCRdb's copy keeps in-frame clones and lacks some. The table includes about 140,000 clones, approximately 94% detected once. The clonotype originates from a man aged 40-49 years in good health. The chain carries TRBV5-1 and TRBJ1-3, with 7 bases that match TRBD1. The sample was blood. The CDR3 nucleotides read TGCGCCAGCAGCTTCTTCCGACAGGGAGGGTCTGGAAACACCATATATTTT. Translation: CASSFFRQGGSGNTIYF. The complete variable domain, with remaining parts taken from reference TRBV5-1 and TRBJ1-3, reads KAGVTQTPRYLIKTRGQQVTLSCSPISGHRSVSWYQQTPGQGLQFLFEYFSETQRNKGNFPGRFSGRQFSNSRSEMNVSTLELGDSALYLCASSFFRQGGSGNTIYFGEGSWLTVV.